The 19 T cell receptor beta chains below come from one sample, sequenced in a study of vaccination and CD4 T cells after COVID-19 (dated by TCRdb to between 2021 and 2022). These TCRs' antigens remain unknown. The sample's treatment or condition label, in plain terms: roughly 10-day PBMC culture with coronavirus spike peptide pools or control peptides (ViraFEST assay). Library construction relied on PCR. The sequencer listed for this sample is Illumina iSeq 100. At the Johns Hopkins FTIC core, DNA from the cultured CD4+ T cells underwent TCR sequencing with the Oncomine TCR Beta short-read assay. TCRdb handled the public reads itself, with Q25 trimming in fastp and clone calling in MiXCR, and kept productive beta chains. CDR3 protein duplicates are merged, each entry listing the most common genes and DNA. This sample has about 23,000 distinct CDR3 sequences in its table, and around three fifths of those were observed once. Clones ranked in the top ten supply 2.5% to 3% of the sample.

The sequenced material came from CD4+ T cells from blood, cultured in vitro. These receptors originate from a human donor who had recovered from COVID-19.

V usage is TRBV6-1 and J usage is TRBJ2-2, with D unresolved. The CDR3 totals 13 residues. Per the germline V gene, CDR1 is MNHNS and CDR2 is SASEGT. The V and J ends lost 3 bases and 3 bases respectively, with 5 bases between them. CDR3 nucleotide sequence: TGTGCCAGCAGTGACCGGGACACCGGGGAGCTGTTTTTT. Translating gives CASSDRDTGELFF.

The chain couples TRBV27 to TRBJ1-1; TRBD1 agrees at 10 bases. Germline V gene data show CDR1 as MNHEY and CDR2 as SMNVEV (reference sequence). The CDR3 is 14 residues long. Trimming at V came to 3 bases and at J to 4 bases, leaving 2 bases not matched to a gene. The CDR3 here is CASSLTGGFTEAFF. Here the CDR3 DNA reads TGTGCCAGCAGTTTGACAGGGGGCTTCACTGAAGCTTTCTTT.

The J gene is TRBJ2-5, the V gene TRBV12-3 or TRBV12-4; 10 nucleotides match TRBD2. V shed 6 bases, J shed 4 bases, and the junction held 11 bases outside the gene matches. The CDR3 contains 16 residues. The CDR3 protein is CASSLRTSGLIETQYF. In nucleotides, the CDR3 is TGTGCCAGCAGCCTCCGGACTAGCGGTCTTATAGAGACCCAGTACTTC.

The chain combines TRBV6-2 or TRBV6-3 with TRBJ2-1; a possible D gene is TRBD1 (6 bases). In germline, CDR1 is MNHEY, CDR2 SVGEGT. V shed 6 bases and J shed 10 bases, with 10 bases lying between them. CDR3 size: 11 residues. The CDR3 loop is CASSRDREQFF. CDR3 DNA: TGTGCCAGCAGCCGAGACAGGGAGCAGTTCTTC.

This chain connects TRBV4-3 to TRBJ2-5; 8 bases align to TRBD2. There are 16 residues in the CDR3. Germline V lookup: CDR1 LGHNA, CDR2 YSLEER. V was clipped by 0 bases and J by 4 bases; unmatched bases: 7. This CDR3 is CASSQDWAGGLETQYF. Written as DNA, the CDR3 is TGCGCCAGCAGCCAAGATTGGGCGGGGGGACTAGAGACCCAGTACTTC.

The chain is built from TRBV7-3 and TRBJ2-3, with D maybe TRBD1 (5 bases). This CDR3 is 16 amino acids long. The V end was cut by 0 bases, the J end by 2 bases, with 12 bases between. Germline V CDR1 and CDR2: SGHTA, FQGTGA. CDR3: CASSLTPGIVTDTQYF. CDR3 bases: TGTGCCAGCAGCTTAACTCCAGGGATCGTCACAGATACGCAGTATTTT.

This rearrangement joins TRBV6-5 to TRBJ2-7, with D uncertain. V was clipped by 2 bases and J by 2 bases, with 1 base between them. The CDR3 spans 11 residues. CDR1 is MNHEY, CDR2 SVGAGI, per germline. This chain's CDR3 is CASSYPYEQYF. The CDR3 bases are TGTGCCAGCAGTTACCCCTACGAGCAGTACTTC.

The table lists this clonotype with a few counts. This chain connects TRBV7-8 to TRBJ2-7; possible D gene TRBD2, 6 bases. The CDR3 is 14 amino acids. V was pared by 1 base and J by 2 bases, with 9 bases between. Germline CDR1 reads SGHVS; CDR2 reads FQNEAQ. The CDR3 is CASSLGDSAYEQYF. DNA of the CDR3: TGTGCCAGCAGCTTAGGGGACTCAGCCTACGAGCAGTACTTC.

The rearrangement joins TRBV5-4 to TRBJ2-3, with D possibly called TRBD1 or TRBD2 (6 bases each). V lost 0 bases, J lost 4 bases, and 15 bases lay in between. Germline lookup yields CDR1 SGHNT and CDR2 YYREEE (reference sequence). The CDR3 runs 16 residues. In nucleotides, the CDR3 is TGTGCCAGCAGCTTGGTAAGGGGGGCTTCGCCAGATACGCAGTATTTT. Residues: CASSLVRGASPDTQYF.

This chain uses TRBV6-4 with TRBJ1-1; possibly TRBD1 for D (6 bases). In germline, CDR1 is MRHNA, CDR2 SNTAGT. This CDR3 is built from 15 residues. With 4 bases removed from V and 1 base from J, the gap between germline ends came to 13 bases. The CDR3 is CASSGGHVGNTEAFF. CDR3 in DNA: TGTGCCAGCAGTGGGGGACACGTTGGGAACACTGAAGCTTTCTTT.

The CDR3 is CASSPGGQGVRETQYF. The CDR3 DNA sequence: TGTGCCAGCAGCCCTGGAGGACAGGGGGTTAGGGAGACCCAGTACTTC. The chain employs TRBV11-3 and TRBJ2-5, with 10 positions matching TRBD1. Germline V gene sequence: CDR1 SGHNT, CDR2 YENEEA. CDR3 length equals 16 residues. V gave up 5 bases and J gave up 5 bases; unmatched junction bases: 11.

CDR3 DNA: TGTGCCAGCAGTCCCGCAGGGAGGGGAAAACTGTTTTTT. Translation gives CASSPAGRGKLFF. This chain uses TRBV28 with TRBJ1-4, with a possible D match to TRBD1 (5 bases). CDR1 is MDHEN and CDR2 is SYDVKM in the germline V gene. The CDR3 has 13 residues. V was pared by 5 bases and J by 10 bases, with 14 bases between.

This clonotype was counted once. The V call is TRBV28, the J call TRBJ2-7, with 10 nucleotides matching TRBD1. From germline, CDR1 is MDHEN and CDR2 SYDVKM. After removal of 3 bases from V and 0 bases from J, the junction contained 5 bases not matched to a gene. The CDR3 consists of 16 residues. The CDR3 nucleotides read TGTGCCAGCAGTTTGGGGACAGGGGCGATCTCCTACGAGCAGTACTTC. Translation: CASSLGTGAISYEQYF.

The CDR3 bases are TGTGCCAGCAGCTTGGGGTTGGGGACCACTGAAGCTTTCTTT. This encodes CASSLGLGTTEAFF. V and J are TRBV7-9 and TRBJ1-1; D is possibly TRBD1 (5 bases). The CDR3 covers 14 residues. Trimming took off 3 bases at V and 4 bases at J, with 12 bases between the two ends. The germline CDR1 and CDR2 sequences are SEHNR and FQNEAQ (reference sequence).

The V and J genes are TRBV20-1 and TRBJ2-2; 7 positions match TRBD1. The length of the CDR3 is 16 residues. Germline CDR1 reads DFQATT; CDR2 reads SNEGSKA (reference sequence). J was trimmed by 2 bases and V by 5 bases; bases with no gene match: 11. The CDR3 reads CSAHHLGTVNTGELFF. DNA for the CDR3: TGCAGTGCTCACCACCTGGGGACAGTCAACACCGGGGAGCTGTTTTTT.

The gene calls are TRBV6-5 and TRBJ1-1; 10 nucleotides line up with TRBD1. Germline lookup yields CDR1 MNHEY and CDR2 SVGAGI. The CDR3 extends over 16 amino acids. With V trimmed by 2 bases and J by 4 bases, 7 bases remained unmatched. In nucleotides, the CDR3 is TGTGCCAGCAGTTACACGGCGACAGGGGGCGGCACTGAAGCTTTCTTT. Amino acid sequence: CASSYTATGGGTEAFF.

DNA of the CDR3: TGCAGTGCTAGAGATCAGGGCTATGGCTACACCTTC. Translation gives CSARDQGYGYTF. This chain uses TRBV20-1 with TRBJ1-2, with D possibly being TRBD1 (5 bases). Germline loops: CDR1 DFQATT, CDR2 SNEGSKA (reference sequence). The germline V and J ends were trimmed by 0 bases and 4 bases, with 6 bases remaining between them. The CDR3 is made up of 12 amino acids.

This clonotype was seen a single time. The CDR3 DNA is TGCAGTGCTAAGAGGGAGACCCAGTACTTC. Amino acids: CSAKRETQYF. The chain has TRBV20-1 and TRBJ2-5; no reliable D call. CDR3 length: 10 amino acids. CDR1 and CDR2 (germline): DFQATT, SNEGSKA (reference sequence). The V end was cut by 4 bases, the J end by 5 bases, with 5 bases between.

The chain carries TRBV7-3 and TRBJ2-2; 9 nucleotides line up with TRBD2. CDR3 size: 16 residues. Germline V lookup: CDR1 SGHTA, CDR2 FQGTGA. With 2 bases clipped from V and 6 bases from J, the junction kept 7 bases outside the gene matches. This CDR3 is CASSLWSQREAGELFF. In nucleotides, the CDR3 is TGTGCCAGCAGCTTATGGAGCCAGCGGGAGGCCGGGGAGCTGTTTTTT.